This record looks at one TCR beta chain sequence and its context. Its antigen is still unknown. Reverse transcription of roughly 0.5 to 1 ug RNA was carried out with random hexamers. The TCR beta CDR3 was amplified by immunoSEQ multiplex PCR across 54 Vbeta, 13 Jbeta. One entry per CDR3 protein, called by TCRdb with MiXCR from the immunoSEQ multiplex PCR reads. Counted here are 75,000 to 95,000 distinct CDR3 sequences, roughly 90% occurring once; the ten biggest clones make up 0.5% to 0.6%. The authors carried out high-throughput sequencing of TCR beta. They applied it to CD8+ and CD4+ T cells obtained from blood. Relapsing-remitting disease, either stable or active, was present in the multiple sclerosis controls, who were treatment-naive patients. The CDR3 sequence is 15 residues long. V was cut by 3 bases and J by 0 bases, with 9 bases left in between. Looked up from germline, CDR1 is MRHNA and CDR2 is SNTAGT.

This entry comes from a study of CD8 T cells in Susac syndrome. Study-wide findings and caveats: Individuals included in the TCR sequencing and HLA analysis were acknowledged by the study to be relatively few in number.

The sample was CD8+ T cells from PBMCs. The chain is built from TRBV6-4 and TRBJ2-1; a weak D match, TRBD1 (5 bases). The sequence derives from a human donor with multiple sclerosis. As DNA, the CDR3 is TGTGCCAGCAGTGATAAAGGGGACTCCTACAATGAGCAGTTCTTC. Residues: CASSDKGDSYNEQFF.